The 8 T cell receptor beta chains presented below share a single source sample, sequenced in a study of blood T cell repertoires in COVID-19. Here immunoSEQ multiplex PCR was the method, and the copy in TCRdb shows in-frame clones only, minus some. The sample includes 85,000 to 95,000 clones, 75% to 95% of them seen just once. The sample was peripheral blood. Receptors were obtained from a woman aged 45-65 years in a cohort sampled during active COVID-19.

The gene calls are TRBV7-3 and TRBJ2-1; D perhaps matches TRBD2 (7 bases). Germline CDR1 and CDR2: SGHTA and FQGTGA. Trimming took off 1 base at V and 6 bases at J, with 13 bases between the two ends. The CDR3 totals 15 residues. CDR3 DNA: TGTGCCAGCAGCTTAAGCGGGGGCCCGGCCAATGAGCAGTTCTTC. This translates into CASSLSGGPANEQFF.

This chain uses TRBV6-5 with TRBJ1-1; D perhaps matches TRBD1 (5 bases). CDR3 length: 14 amino acids. The germline V gene encodes CDR1 MNHEY and CDR2 SVGAGI. The V gene lost 7 bases and the J gene lost 4 bases, with 16 bases spanning the gap. CDR3 nucleotide sequence: TGTGCCAGCATCAATATTCAGGGTCCCACTGAAGCTTTCTTT. Its translation: CASINIQGPTEAFF.

V is TRBV30 and J is TRBJ2-1; the match to TRBD1 covers 10 bases. Germline CDR1 and CDR2: GTSNPN and SVGIG (reference sequence). V gave up 2 bases and J gave up 8 bases; unmatched junction bases: 6. The CDR3 length is 14 residues. The CDR3 nucleotides are TGTGCCTGGAGTTTCCGGGACAGGGGCCATGAGCAGTTCTTC. Its protein is CAWSFRDRGHEQFF.

This clone came up once. The rearrangement joins TRBV13 to TRBJ2-3, with 7 bases lining up with TRBD2. Germline CDR1 reads PRHDT; CDR2 reads FYEKMQ (reference sequence). The J segment lost 4 bases and the V segment lost 0 bases, leaving 7 bases of the junction unmatched. CDR3 length: 16 amino acids. The CDR3, as DNA: TGTGCCAGCAGCTTAGGATTTGCGGGAGTAGCAGATACGCAGTATTTT. It translates to CASSLGFAGVADTQYF. Full variable domain (outside the CDR3, taken from reference TRBV13 and TRBJ2-3): AAGVIQSPRHLIKEKRETATLKCYPIPRHDTVYWYQQGPGQDPQFLISFYEKMQSDKGSIPDRFSAQQFSDYHSELNMSSLELGDSALYFCASSLGFAGVADTQYFGPGTRLTVL.

J is TRBJ1-4 and V is TRBV28; 7 nucleotides match TRBD1. Germline V gene data show CDR1 as MDHEN and CDR2 as SYDVKM. Trimming at V came to 4 bases and at J to 5 bases, leaving 10 bases not matched to a gene. The CDR3 is 16 amino acids. CDR3 residues: CASSYSPGTVNEKLFF. Here the CDR3 DNA reads TGTGCCAGCAGTTATTCCCCCGGGACAGTGAATGAAAAACTGTTTTTT.

The chain uses TRBV5-1 and TRBJ1-1; D is possibly TRBD1 (5 bases). Trimming pared 3 bases from V and 0 bases from J, leaving 24 bases between. Germline V lookup: CDR1 SGHRS, CDR2 YFSETQ. The CDR3 has 19 amino acids. DNA for the CDR3: TGCGCCAGCAGCTCACCCCGCTCAAGACAGATGAGCATGAACACTGAAGCTTTCTTT. This encodes CASSSPRSRQMSMNTEAFF.

CDR3 DNA sequence: TGTGCCATCAGTGGACAGCCCAATCAGCCCCAGCATTTT. Protein: CAISGQPNQPQHF. This sequence joins TRBV10-3 and TRBJ1-5, with TRBD1 as a possible D gene (5 bases). Trimming left V 4 bases short and J 3 bases short, with 7 bases between. There are 13 residues in the CDR3. CDR1 and CDR2 (germline): ENHRY, SYGVKD.

This chain uses TRBV11-2 with TRBJ1-1; 10 nucleotides line up with TRBD1. The CDR3 consists of 13 residues. With V trimmed by 5 bases and J by 6 bases, 3 bases remained unmatched. Germline V CDR1 and CDR2: SGHAT, FQNNGV. CDR3 coding DNA: TGTGCCAGCAGCCGGGACAGGGGACCTGAAGCTTTCTTT. Translating it yields CASSRDRGPEAFF.